These 21 T cell receptor beta chains were all obtained from the same sample, sequenced in a study of T cells in Graves' hyperthyroidism and ophthalmopathy. The CDR3 regions of TCR beta were amplified from RNA transcripts. The TCR CDR3 was amplified in a first-round RT-PCR using the HTBI primer set. TCRdb analysed the multiplex PCR reads with MiXCR anew, one entry per CDR3 protein. Of 600,000 to 750,000 distinct CDR3 sequences listed, 17% are singletons. Sequencing was performed on blood. The receptor source for this set is a man over 45 with Graves' hyperthyroidism.

Many counts were recorded for this clonotype. V and J are TRBV12-3 or TRBV12-4 and TRBJ2-2; D uncertain. This CDR3 has 11 amino acids. V was cut by 2 bases and J by 6 bases, with 1 base left in between. The CDR3 is CASSLPGELFF. The CDR3 DNA follows: TGTGCCAGCAGTTTACCCGGGGAGCTGTTTTTT.

This clonotype was counted ten times or more. The chain couples TRBV7-2 to TRBJ2-7, with TRBD2 matching 12 bases. Germline CDR1 is SGHTA and CDR2 is FQGNSA. The CDR3 spans 15 residues. J lost 5 bases, V lost 4 bases, and 6 bases had no gene match. CDR3 protein: CASSYRLAGGNEQYF. The DNA of the CDR3 is TGTGCCAGCAGCTACCGCCTAGCGGGAGGGAACGAGCAGTACTTC.

This clonotype was observed many times. The CDR3 nucleotides are TGTGCCAGCAGCTTATCCGCCAGCGGTAGCACAGATACGCAGTATTTT. It specifies CASSLSASGSTDTQYF. The V call is TRBV11-2, the J call TRBJ2-3; weak D call: TRBD2 (5 bases). Germline V gene lookup returns CDR1 SGHAT and CDR2 FQNNGV. The CDR3 has 16 amino acids. V was trimmed by 2 bases and J by 0 bases, leaving 12 bases between them.

This clonotype was observed at least ten times. V usage is TRBV11-2 and J usage is TRBJ1-4; perhaps TRBD1 as D (5 bases). This CDR3 has 14 amino acids. The V gene lost 5 bases and the J gene lost 5 bases, with 12 bases spanning the gap. Germline CDR1 reads SGHAT; CDR2 reads FQNNGV. In DNA form, the CDR3 reads TGTGCCAGCAGCACCGGGACCCGAAATGAAAAACTGTTTTTT. It specifies CASSTGTRNEKLFF.

V gene TRBV3-1 combines with J gene TRBJ2-2; no definite D call. The CDR3 has 13 residues. Trimming shortened V by 2 bases and J by 8 bases, and 9 bases separated the two germline ends. Germline lookup yields CDR1 LGHDT and CDR2 YNNKEL (reference sequence). As DNA, the CDR3 is TGTGCCAGCAGCCAAATGGGCAAGGGGGAGCTGTTTTTT. It yields the protein CASSQMGKGELFF.

The chain is built from TRBV24-1 and TRBJ2-1, with 11 bases aligning to TRBD1. V trimming: 2 bases; J trimming: 8 bases; junction bases outside the gene matches: 10. The CDR3 length is 17 residues. Germline CDR1 is KGHDR and CDR2 is SFDVKD. The CDR3 loop is CATSDSADRGQWDEQFF. As DNA, the CDR3 is TGTGCCACCAGTGATTCGGCGGACAGGGGGCAGTGGGATGAGCAGTTCTTC.

This clonotype was recorded at least ten times. V usage is TRBV6-2 or TRBV6-3 and J usage is TRBJ1-2, with D tentatively TRBD1 (5 bases). V was shortened by 3 bases and J by 2 bases, with 10 bases between the two germline ends. The CDR3 length is 14 residues. The germline gives CDR1 MNHEY, CDR2 SVGEGT. The CDR3 loop is CASSYRRDNYGYTF. The DNA of the CDR3 is TGTGCCAGCAGTTATCGCCGGGACAACTATGGCTACACCTTC.

Many counts were recorded for this clonotype. This rearrangement joins TRBV28 to TRBJ1-2; D gene unclear. Trimming pared 6 bases from V and 3 bases from J, leaving 20 bases between. Per germline, CDR1 MDHEN and CDR2 SYDVKM. The CDR3 has 16 residues. The CDR3 here is CASSPTVGGDHYGYTF. CDR3 nucleotides: TGTGCCAGCAGCCCCACCGTTGGCGGGGATCACTATGGCTACACCTTC.

The J gene is TRBJ2-1, the V gene TRBV30; D not resolved. The ends were cut back, 4 bases at V and 4 bases at J, with 17 bases in the middle. The CDR3 is made up of 15 amino acids. Germline V CDR1 and CDR2: GTSNPN, SVGIG (reference sequence). For the CDR3, the DNA is TGTGCCTGGAACTCCCCACGTGGGTTTTACAATGAGCAGTTCTTC. The encoded protein is CAWNSPRGFYNEQFF. The variable domain in full, completed from reference TRBV30 and TRBJ2-1, reads SQTIHQWPATLVQPVGSPLSLECTVEGTSNPNLYWYRQAAGRGLQLLFYSVGIGQISSEVPQNLSASRPQDRQFILSSKKLLLSDSGFYLCAWNSPRGFYNEQFFGPGTRLTVL.

This chain links TRBV19 with TRBJ1-5; D is unclear. Germline V gene lookup returns CDR1 LNHDA and CDR2 SQIVND (reference sequence). V lost 5 bases and J 0 bases, leaving 5 bases between the germline ends. The CDR3 runs 13 residues. The CDR3 loop is CASSRSSNQPQHF. The CDR3 nucleotides are TGTGCCAGTAGTCGAAGTAGCAATCAGCCCCAGCATTTT. Together with reference TRBV19 and TRBJ1-5, the CDR3 gives the full variable domain: DGGITQSPKYLFRKEGQNVTLSCEQNLNHDAMYWYRQDPGQGLRLIYYSQIVNDFQKGDIAEGYSVSREKKESFPLTVTSAQKNPTAFYLCASSRSSNQPQHFGDGTRLSIL.

This clonotype was counted many times. V usage is TRBV20-1 and J usage is TRBJ2-1; possible D gene TRBD2, 6 bases. The CDR3 covers 15 residues. From germline, CDR1 is DFQATT and CDR2 SNEGSKA (reference sequence). Trimming cost V 3 bases and J 3 bases, with 15 bases left between them. The CDR3 is CSARSGTSRYNEQFF. CDR3 DNA sequence: TGCAGTGCTAGGTCCGGGACTTCGCGCTACAATGAGCAGTTCTTC.

This clonotype was observed at least ten times. The chain employs TRBV7-8 and TRBJ1-6; unclear D gene. V lost 2 bases and J 8 bases, leaving 10 bases between the germline ends. The CDR3 is made up of 14 amino acids. Germline assignment: CDR1 SGHVS and CDR2 FQNEAQ. The CDR3 sequence is CASSLSGPDSPLHF. The CDR3, as DNA: TGTGCCAGCAGCTTATCAGGTCCTGATTCACCCCTCCACTTT.

This rearrangement joins TRBV28 to TRBJ2-3; no reliable D call. Trimming cost V 4 bases and J 2 bases, with 10 bases left between them. The CDR3 has 14 amino acids. CDR1 is MDHEN and CDR2 is SYDVKM in the germline V gene. The DNA of the CDR3 is TGTGCCAGCAGTTCGACGCAGGTCACAGATACGCAGTATTTT. Translating it yields CASSSTQVTDTQYF.

In its sample, this clonotype was seen a few times. V and J are TRBV28 and TRBJ1-4, with D uncertain. The CDR3 sequence is 15 residues long. Germline CDR1 is MDHEN and CDR2 is SYDVKM. The V end lost 6 bases, the J end lost 0 bases, and 11 bases lay between the germline ends. CDR3 DNA: TGTGCCAGCAGCGGCCCGCACACAACTAATGAAAAACTGTTTTTT. Amino acid sequence: CASSGPHTTNEKLFF.

This chain links TRBV28 with TRBJ2-7; 7 bases agree with TRBD1. J gave up 4 bases and V 10 bases, and 10 bases lay outside the gene matches. CDR1 MDHEN and CDR2 SYDVKM come from the germline V gene. This CDR3 is 13 amino acids long. The CDR3, as DNA: TGTGCCATCAATCGGGACAGCCGGTACGAGCAGTACTTC. Translating it yields CAINRDSRYEQYF.

This clonotype has only a few counts. The J gene is TRBJ2-1, the V gene TRBV9, with 13 bases fitting TRBD2. CDR3 size: 16 residues. Germline V lookup: CDR1 SGDLS, CDR2 YYNGEE. V trimming: 4 bases; J trimming: 9 bases; junction bases outside the gene matches: 10. CDR3 sequence: CASSSTGTSGAGEQFF. The CDR3 region has the DNA TGTGCCAGCAGCTCCACCGGGACTAGCGGGGCCGGTGAGCAGTTCTTC.

Turning to this clonotype: The junction departs from the called germline gene at one end, perhaps through a read error. The rearrangement joins TRBV7-2 to TRBJ2-5; 7 bases align to TRBD1. CDR3 size: 16 residues. The germline gives CDR1 SGHTA, CDR2 FQGNSA. The CDR3 sequence: CASSLEGTYRGETEYF. CDR3 DNA sequence: TGTGCCAGCAGCTTAGAGGGGACCTACAGGGGAGAGACCGAGTACTTC. The entire variable domain, with the rest obtained from reference TRBV7-2 and TRBJ2-5, is as follows: GAGVSQSPSNKVTEKGKDVELRCDPISGHTALYWYRQSLGQGLEFLIYFQGNSAPDKSGLPSDRFSAERTGGSVSTLTIQRTQQEDSAVYLCASSLEGTYRGETEYFGPGTRLLVL.

Ten or more counts support this clonotype. The rearrangement links TRBV10-2 to TRBJ2-7, with 7 bases identical to TRBD1. With 7 bases clipped from V and 0 bases from J, the junction kept 12 bases outside the gene matches. The CDR3 contains 16 residues. The germline CDR1 and CDR2 sequences are WSHSY and SAAADI. The CDR3 here is CASTSWRTGDSYEQYF. The CDR3 bases are TGCGCCAGCACCTCGTGGAGGACAGGCGACTCCTACGAGCAGTACTTC.

In its sample, this clonotype was seen once. The genes are TRBV28 and TRBJ2-2; 7 bases align to TRBD2. V dropped 5 bases and J dropped 4; count of bases not matched to a gene: 7. The CDR3 totals 15 residues. CDR1 and CDR2 from the germline V gene are MDHEN and SYDVKM. CDR3 sequence: CASSSGGGRTGELFF. CDR3 nucleotides: TGTGCCAGCAGTAGTGGGGGGGGACGCACCGGGGAGCTGTTTTTT. The variable domain in full, completed from reference TRBV28 and TRBJ2-2, reads DVKVTQSSRYLVKRTGEKVFLECVQDMDHENMFWYRQDPGLGLRLIYFSYDVKMKEKGDIPEGYSVSREKKERFSLILESASTNQTSMYLCASSSGGGRTGELFFGEGSRLTVL.

This clonotype was detected many times. V is TRBV7-9 and J is TRBJ2-1; D is uncertain. Per germline, CDR1 SEHNR and CDR2 FQNEAQ (reference sequence). This CDR3 region has 15 residues. V was pared by 5 bases and J by 0 bases, with 11 bases between. CDR3 coding DNA: TGTGCCAGCAGCCCGCGACCGAACTCCTACAATGAGCAGTTCTTC. Amino acid sequence: CASSPRPNSYNEQFF. The whole variable domain, filled in from reference TRBV7-9 and TRBJ2-1, reads DTGVSQNPRHKITKRGQNVTFRCDPISEHNRLYWYRQTLGQGPEFLTYFQNEAQLEKSRLLSDRFSAERPKGSFSTLEIQRTEQGDSAMYLCASSPRPNSYNEQFFGPGTRLTVL.

As for this clonotype: As the CDR3 is not closed by the conserved phenylalanine or tryptophan, this likely results from a read error. V is TRBV19 and J is TRBJ2-3; D unresolved. Germline lookup yields CDR1 LNHDA and CDR2 SQIVND (reference sequence). Trimming cost V 4 bases and J 2 bases, with 10 bases left between them. The CDR3 runs to 14 residues. The CDR3 DNA reads TGTGCCAGTAGTACCGGACGCCACACAGATACGCAGTATCTT. Protein sequence: CASSTGRHTDTQYL.